The next 14 T cell receptor beta chains were all read from a single sample in a study of blood T cell repertoires in COVID-19. The repertoire was sequenced with immunoSEQ multiplex PCR; TCRdb's copy has only in-frame clones and lacks some. The sample has some 150,000 clones; about 83% are singletons. The sample taken for sequencing was peripheral blood. The source is a man aged 35 to 55 who had recovered from COVID-19.

Here the CDR3 reads CASSTQGARAKNIQYF. In DNA form, the CDR3 reads TGTGCCAGCAGTACCCAGGGGGCGCGAGCCAAAAACATTCAGTACTTC. The genes are TRBV28 and TRBJ2-4, with 8 bases aligning to TRBD1. The V segment lost 5 bases and the J segment 0 bases; nucleotides outside the gene matches: 6. Germline assignment: CDR1 MDHEN and CDR2 SYDVKM. The CDR3 contains 16 residues.

The CDR3 sequence: CAISESTRGSGSQQYF. DNA for the CDR3: TGTGCCATCAGTGAGTCGACTCGAGGTAGCGGGAGCCAGCAGTACTTC. This chain joins TRBV10-3 and TRBJ2-7, with TRBD2 matching 9 bases. V lost 0 bases to trimming and J lost 8 bases; unmatched junction nucleotides: 11. The CDR3 totals 16 residues. Germline values: CDR1 ENHRY, CDR2 SYGVKD.

The rearrangement joins TRBV30 to TRBJ2-1, with 10 bases identical to TRBD2. CDR1 is GTSNPN and CDR2 is SVGIG in the germline V gene (reference sequence). The V and J ends lost 2 bases and 4 bases, in that order; junction bases with no gene match: 2. The CDR3 runs to 14 residues. The CDR3 DNA sequence: TGTGCCTGGAGTTTTAGCGGGGGGTACAATGAGCAGTTCTTC. It encodes CAWSFSGGYNEQFF.

There are many counts of this clone. This chain links TRBV6-1 with TRBJ2-2; D gene ambiguous. CDR1 and CDR2 from the germline V gene are MNHNS and SASEGT. Trimming pared 4 bases from V and 0 bases from J, leaving 12 bases between. This CDR3 has 16 amino acids. CDR3 nucleotides: TGTGCCAGCAGTGGTGACTTAAACGCGAACACCGGGGAGCTGTTTTTT. Translated: CASSGDLNANTGELFF.

V and J are TRBV18 and TRBJ1-1; D is possibly TRBD1 (5 bases). V lost 3 bases and J lost 1, with 12 bases in between. Germline V gene lookup returns CDR1 KGHSH and CDR2 LQKENI. The CDR3 extends over 15 amino acids. The CDR3 region has the DNA TGTGCCAGCTCACCCTCGAGACAGCCGAACACTGAAGCTTTCTTT. It encodes CASSPSRQPNTEAFF.

Here the CDR3 DNA reads TGTGCCAGCAGTTCGCCAGGGACTAGCGCCTCAGAGCAGTACTTC. Translated, it gives CASSSPGTSASEQYF. The chain joins TRBV28 to TRBJ2-7, with TRBD2 matching 10 bases. V lost 4 bases, J lost 7 bases, and 10 bases stayed unmatched. From germline, CDR1 is MDHEN and CDR2 SYDVKM. CDR3 length: 15 amino acids.

In its sample, this clone was seen many times. The same CDR3 also results from other DNA sequences found in this sample. The chain recombines TRBV19 with TRBJ1-1, with D uncertain. V lost 7 bases to trimming and J lost 1 base, with 4 bases between them. CDR3 length equals 11 residues. In germline, CDR1 is LNHDA, CDR2 SQIVND (reference sequence). This chain's CDR3 is CASTSNTEAFF. In DNA form, the CDR3 reads TGTGCCAGTACCTCGAACACTGAAGCTTTCTTT.

This clone has a single count. The chain joins TRBV10-3 to TRBJ1-2; TRBD1 is a possible D gene (6 bases). The V end was cut by 5 bases, the J end by 2 bases, with 9 bases between. The CDR3 runs 13 residues. CDR1 and CDR2 (germline): ENHRY, SYGVKD. The CDR3 protein is CAISLTGNYGYTF. The CDR3 DNA reads as TGTGCCATCAGTCTCACAGGGAACTATGGCTACACCTTC.

The rearrangement links TRBV5-6 to TRBJ1-5; no firm D call. Trimming pared 0 bases from V and 4 bases from J, leaving 11 bases between. Per germline, CDR1 SGHDT and CDR2 YYEEEE. The CDR3 extends over 15 amino acids. This CDR3 is CASSLGERRNQPQHF. CDR3 coding DNA: TGTGCCAGCAGCTTGGGGGAGAGGAGAAATCAGCCCCAGCATTTT. Using reference TRBV5-6 and TRBJ1-5 for the parts outside the CDR3, the full variable domain is DAGVTQSPTHLIKTRGQQVTLRCSPKSGHDTVSWYQQALGQGPQFIFQYYEEEERQRGNFPDRFSGHQFPNYSSELNVNALLLGDSALYLCASSLGERRNQPQHFGDGTRLSIL.

The chain joins TRBV3-1 (or the pseudogene TRBV3-2) to TRBJ2-7; 10 bases fit TRBD1. The CDR3 contains 13 residues. V lost 5 bases to trimming and J lost 5 bases; unmatched junction nucleotides: 3. Looked up from germline, CDR1 is LGHDT and CDR2 is YNNKEL (reference sequence). CDR3 sequence (DNA): TGTGCCAGCAGCTGGGGACAGGGGAACGAGCAGTACTTC. This codes for CASSWGQGNEQYF.

V and J are TRBV19 and TRBJ1-2, with D uncertain. V dropped 1 base and J dropped 3 bases, with 9 bases sitting between them. The germline CDR1 and CDR2 sequences are LNHDA and SQIVND (reference sequence). The CDR3 has 14 amino acids. The chain's CDR3 is CASSIGTGYYGYTF. In DNA, the CDR3 is TGTGCCAGTAGTATAGGAACCGGTTACTATGGCTACACCTTC.

This chain connects TRBV2 to TRBJ2-1; 9 positions match TRBD1. The CDR3 runs 13 residues. Germline loops: CDR1 SNHLY, CDR2 FYNNEI. V dropped 10 bases and J dropped 8; count of bases not matched to a gene: 9. The CDR3 here is CATDRGAWDEQFF. For the CDR3, the DNA is TGTGCCACCGACAGGGGGGCTTGGGATGAGCAGTTCTTC.

The CDR3 region is CASSLGQGASDGNIQYF. CDR3 sequence (DNA): TGTGCCAGCAGCTTAGGACAGGGGGCTTCGGACGGTAACATTCAGTACTTC. The rearrangement joins TRBV11-2 to TRBJ2-4; 10 nucleotides align to TRBD1. CDR3 length: 17 amino acids. The V and J ends lost 1 base and 7 bases, in that order; junction bases with no gene match: 10. CDR1 and CDR2 from the germline V gene are SGHAT and FQNNGV.

CDR3 bases: TGCGCCAGCAGCCAAGACGGGACAGGGGTTAACTCCTACGAGCAGTACTTC. This codes for CASSQDGTGVNSYEQYF. This chain joins TRBV4-3 and TRBJ2-7, with 10 bases that match TRBD1. The CDR3 totals 17 residues. The V gene end was trimmed by 0 bases and the J gene end by 0 bases; junction bases not matched to a gene: 5. The germline gives CDR1 LGHNA, CDR2 YSLEER.